This T cell receptor (beta chain) was profiled in a study of early T cells in non-severe SARS-CoV-2 infection. MiXCR, run by TCRdb on the 5' RACE reads, gives a single entry per CDR3 protein. The table records some 21,000 distinct CDR3 sequences, about 4.2% of them present only once. The V and J ends lost 5 bases and 3 bases, in that order; junction bases with no gene match: 9. CDR3 length: 14 residues. Per the germline V gene, CDR1 is SQVTM and CDR2 is ANQGSEA. The table lists this clonotype with many counts. This receptor was obtained from an adult who was a healthcare worker with PCR-confirmed SARS-CoV-2 infection or an uninfected control (not recorded which). The sequenced sample consisted of whole blood. V and J are TRBV29-1 and TRBJ1-2; 7 bases match TRBD1. Here the CDR3 reads CSVPPRGSDYGYTF. The CDR3, as DNA: TGCAGCGTTCCACCCAGGGGGAGTGACTATGGCTACACCTTC. Together with reference TRBV29-1 and TRBJ1-2, the CDR3 gives the full variable domain: SAVISQKPSRDICQRGTSLTIQCQVDSQVTMMFWYRQQPGQSLTLIATANQGSEATYESGFVIDKFPISRPNLTFSTLTVSNMSPEDSSIYLCSVPPRGSDYGYTFGSGTRLTVV.